The sequence of this TCR beta chain was determined in a study of cytomegalovirus exposure and HLA in healthy donors (dated by TCRdb to about 2017). For the study in its entirety: The roughly 670 repertoires of the first cohort and the roughly 120 validation repertoires were produced on the same platform, according to a later analysis. The study aimed to test whether signatures of past pathogen exposure could be identified by cataloging public T cell receptors. In addition to the first cohort of several hundred subjects, a separate validation cohort of 120 different subjects was used. High-throughput TCR immunosequencing, statistical association of individual TCRs with disease status, and machine learning were combined to predict cytomegalovirus infection status. Overall study results and their limits: A total of around 150 TCR beta chains were listed by the study as associated with cytomegalovirus. In vitro tests confirmed that a few of the cytomegalovirus-associated TCR beta chains recognize cytomegalovirus antigens. The classifier was reported to diagnose cytomegalovirus status with high specificity and sensitivity in both the original cohort and the validation cohort. Across donors, most TCR sequences were observed very rarely, whereas some public TCRs were present in many individuals. According to the authors, the approach could potentially be generalized to other disease states and immunological phenotypes. A later analysis lacked HLA typing for the validation cohort, so it scored co-occurrence in that cohort across all 110 or so repertoires. In a later analysis, TCRs clustered in the first cohort were found to also tend to co-occur in the roughly 120 validation repertoires, with approximately 93% of cluster scores above 0.

The receptor library was made with the immunoSEQ multiplex PCR assay. Concerning the study's data processing: A statistical classification framework was developed to diagnose cytomegalovirus status using the catalog of TCR beta chain sequences. TCRdb provides this immuneACCESS table in a form limited to in-frame rearrangements. Some clones are lacking; in checked studies, under half of them reflect an unresolved V gene, and why the rest are absent is not known. V and J calls and clone size are given by that table; D and trimming were obtained from the DNA. A total of approximately 88,000 clones appear in this sample, almost 85% of them only once. Of the sample, about 12% is held by the ten largest clones. Concerning this clone: Its binding antigen is unknown. The sample holds no much larger clone one base away, and base qualities are not on file.

The donors belonged to the validation cohort of approximately 130 subjects, which was separate from the 666-subject first cohort. Specimen: PBMCs. The origin of this receptor is a woman aged 18 to 35 in good health and CMV-seropositive.

The DNA sequence follows: TGCGCCAGCAGCTCCACAGGGATAGAGACCCAGTACTTC. Its protein product is CASSSTGIETQYF. This chain is built from TRBV5-1 and TRBJ2-5, and perhaps TRBD1 as D gene, on 6 matching bases. The CDR3 holds 13 amino acids from the cysteine to the phenylalanine. CDR3 DNA only is kept here, 39 bases in frame from base 1. V drops 3 bases and J drops 4 bases, leaving 10 bases in between. CDR1 is given as SGHRS and CDR2 as YFSETQ, both from the germline V gene. This CDR3, with the reference TRBV5-1 and TRBJ2-5 proteins standing in past its ends, gives the full variable domain KAGVTQTPRYLIKTRGQQVTLSCSPISGHRSVSWYQQTPGQGLQFLFEYFSETQRNKGNFPGRFSGRQFSNSRSEMNVSTLELGDSALYLCASSSTGIETQYFGPGTRLLVL.